This entry lists 29 T cell receptor beta chains sequenced from one sample in a study of neurological immune-mediated disorders. TCRdb independently ran MiXCR on the 5' RACE reads; one entry per CDR3 protein. The sample gives about 21,000 distinct CDR3 sequences, approximately 6.6% of which show up once; approximately 49% is in the top ten. Sample: CD8+ T cells from blood. The receptor source for this set is a man aged 18 to 30 in good health.

This clonotype was observed at least ten times. This rearrangement joins TRBV15 to TRBJ2-7; D possibly matches TRBD1 or TRBD2 (6 bases each). This CDR3 spans 14 amino acids. CDR1 and CDR2 (germline): LNHNV, YYDKDF (reference sequence). Trimming took off 2 bases at V and 0 bases at J, with 8 bases between the two ends. This CDR3 reads CATSRRGASYEQYF. The CDR3 nucleotides are TGTGCCACCAGCAGAAGGGGGGCCTCCTACGAGCAGTACTTC.

This chain uses TRBV5-5 with TRBJ2-5; possibly TRBD1 for D (6 bases). This CDR3 has 20 amino acids. CDR1 is SGHKS, CDR2 YYEKEE, per germline (reference sequence). V lost 4 bases to trimming and J lost 2 bases, with 30 bases between them. This chain's CDR3 is CASSRPGQENRRAGQETQYF. In DNA form, the CDR3 reads TGTGCCAGCAGCCGACCGGGACAAGAGAATCGTCGGGCTGGTCAAGAGACCCAGTACTTC.

This clonotype has ten or more counts. The chain has TRBV9 and TRBJ2-5; 9 positions agree with TRBD1. The CDR3 is made up of 16 amino acids. With 3 bases clipped from V and 5 bases from J, the junction kept 11 bases outside the gene matches. The germline V gene has CDR1 SGDLS and CDR2 YYNGEE. CDR3 amino acids: CASSGPRDRVEETQYF. The CDR3 DNA follows: TGTGCCAGCAGCGGCCCCAGGGACAGGGTTGAGGAGACCCAGTACTTC.

Many counts were recorded for this clonotype. The rearrangement joins TRBV20-1 to TRBJ2-7; TRBD2 matches 11 bases. Looked up from germline, CDR1 is DFQATT and CDR2 is SNEGSKA (reference sequence). The length of the CDR3 is 17 residues. V was pared by 2 bases and J by 0 bases, with 9 bases of the junction left unmatched. The CDR3 DNA is TGCAGTGCTAGATCCCCACTAGCGGGGGCCTCCTCCTACGAGCAGTACTTC. It encodes CSARSPLAGASSYEQYF.

This clonotype showed up many times. The CDR3 DNA is TGCAGTGCTAGAGATACCCTGGGGCACAGGGCCATTTACAATGAGCAGTTCTTC. Amino acid sequence: CSARDTLGHRAIYNEQFF. The chain links TRBV20-1 to TRBJ2-1; a weak D match, TRBD1 (6 bases). V gave up 0 bases and J gave up 4 bases, with 22 bases separating them. The germline CDR1 and CDR2 sequences are DFQATT and SNEGSKA (reference sequence). CDR3 size: 18 residues.

This clonotype was counted many times. V gene TRBV6-1 combines with J gene TRBJ1-5, with TRBD1 identical over 8 bases. The germline V gene encodes CDR1 MNHNS and CDR2 SASEGT. With 3 bases clipped from V and 2 bases from J, the junction kept 9 bases outside the gene matches. This CDR3 region has 17 residues. This CDR3 is CASSEAGGWSGNQPQHF. Written as DNA, the CDR3 is TGTGCCAGCAGTGAGGCAGGGGGCTGGAGCGGCAATCAGCCCCAGCATTTT.

Ten or more counts support this clonotype. The CDR3 region has the DNA TGTGCCAGCAGCTTAGGAGGACAGGGCTGGAATTCACCCCTCCACTTT. This sequence encodes CASSLGGQGWNSPLHF. The chain links TRBV7-2 to TRBJ1-6; 8 positions agree with TRBD1. Losses at the gene ends were 1 base for V and 7 bases for J; bases not matched to a gene: 6. CDR1 and CDR2 (germline): SGHTA, FQGNSA. The length of the CDR3 is 16 residues.

This clonotype showed up many times. The CDR3 here is CASSVLGTVDTQYF. In nucleotides, the CDR3 is TGTGCCAGCAGCGTGCTCGGTACAGTAGATACGCAGTATTTT. The chain employs TRBV9 and TRBJ2-3; D uncertain. Germline lookup yields CDR1 SGDLS and CDR2 YYNGEE. The CDR3 runs to 14 residues. Deletions cut 2 bases from V and 5 bases from J, with 12 bases between.

This clonotype was seen at least ten times. This chain connects TRBV12-3 or TRBV12-4 to TRBJ1-2; a possible D gene is TRBD1 (5 bases). The CDR3 contains 16 residues. The germline V and J ends were trimmed by 3 bases and 2 bases, with 16 bases remaining between them. CDR3: CASSFLRQSLNYGYTF. Written as DNA, the CDR3 is TGTGCCAGCAGTTTCCTTAGACAGTCGCTAAACTATGGCTACACCTTC.

Many counts were recorded for this clonotype. The genes are TRBV9 and TRBJ2-1; 15 nucleotides match TRBD2. The CDR3 sequence is 16 residues long. V lost 0 bases to trimming and J lost 8 bases; unmatched junction nucleotides: 3. The germline V gene encodes CDR1 SGDLS and CDR2 YYNGEE. The DNA for the CDR3 is TGTGCCAGCAGCGTAGAGGGACTAGCGGGGGGCGATGAGCAGTTCTTC. Translation gives CASSVEGLAGGDEQFF.

This clonotype appeared many times. V is TRBV5-1 and J is TRBJ2-3; no firm D call. Per germline, CDR1 SGHRS and CDR2 YFSETQ. V lost 1 base to trimming and J lost 0 bases, with 15 bases between them. The CDR3 contains 17 residues. The CDR3 spells CASSLTEVRSSTDTQYF. As DNA, the CDR3 is TGCGCCAGCAGCTTGACCGAAGTAAGATCTAGCACAGATACGCAGTATTTT.

This clonotype was seen at least ten times. CDR3 in amino acids: CASSPGPPPNTQYF. CDR3 coding DNA: TGCGCCAGCAGCCCAGGCCCCCCCCCGAATACGCAGTATTTT. J is TRBJ2-3 and V is TRBV4-1; no clear D gene. Germline assignment: CDR1 MGHRA and CDR2 YSYEKL. V lost 4 bases, J lost 7 bases, and 15 bases lay in between. This CDR3 contains 14 residues.

The chain links TRBV5-1 to TRBJ2-1, with TRBD2 as a possible D gene (6 bases). The V gene lost 0 bases and the J gene lost 9 bases, with 13 bases spanning the gap. Germline values: CDR1 SGHRS, CDR2 YFSETQ. The length of the CDR3 is 14 residues. CDR3 nucleotide sequence: TGCGCCAGCAGCTTGGCGGGAGCCCCCCGTGAGCAGTTCTTC. It encodes CASSLAGAPREQFF.

This clonotype has just a few counts. The V gene is TRBV20-1, the J gene TRBJ1-1; no reliable D call. With 0 bases removed from V and 0 bases from J, the gap between germline ends came to 5 bases. The germline V gene has CDR1 DFQATT and CDR2 SNEGSKA (reference sequence). The CDR3 length is 13 residues. CDR3 DNA: TGCAGTGCTAGAGACAGTATGAACACTGAAGCTTTCTTT. Protein product: CSARDSMNTEAFF.

This rearrangement joins TRBV20-1 to TRBJ2-1, with D perhaps TRBD1 or TRBD2 (5 bases each). With 3 bases removed from V and 2 bases from J, the gap between germline ends came to 11 bases. Germline assignment: CDR1 DFQATT and CDR2 SNEGSKA (reference sequence). The CDR3 has 14 residues. CDR3 in DNA: TGCAGTGCTAGCCGACGGGGACCCTACAATGAGCAGTTCTTC. Its protein is CSASRRGPYNEQFF.

This clonotype was picked up many times. The chain's CDR3 is CASRVDHTQYF. CDR3 DNA sequence: TGTGCCAGCAGGGTGGACCATACGCAGTATTTT. The V and J genes are TRBV6-6 and TRBJ2-3, with D hard to call. The germline CDR1 and CDR2 sequences are MNHNY and SVGAGI (reference sequence). V was pared by 6 bases and J by 7 bases, with 8 bases between. The CDR3 spans 11 residues.

Worth noting for this clonotype: One end of the junction varies from germline; a read error may be responsible. The chain employs TRBV5-6 and TRBJ2-1; 10 positions agree with TRBD1. CDR1 and CDR2 (germline): SGHDT, YYEEEE. This CDR3 has 18 residues. The CDR3 DNA is TGTACCAGCAGAGGACCCGGGACAGGGGCCAGAGGAGTAAATGAGCAGTTCTTC. Protein sequence: CTSRGPGTGARGVNEQFF.

This clonotype was detected ten times or more. This rearrangement joins TRBV5-5 to TRBJ1-2, with a possible D match to TRBD1 (5 bases). The CDR3 consists of 15 residues. V lost 0 bases and J 3 bases, leaving 12 bases between the germline ends. Germline loops: CDR1 SGHKS, CDR2 YYEKEE (reference sequence). In DNA, the CDR3 is TGTGCCAGCAGCTTGGGTCGGGGCGCAGACTATGGCTACACCTTC. Amino acids: CASSLGRGADYGYTF.

This clonotype was recorded many times. V gene TRBV4-1 combines with J gene TRBJ1-6; D gene uncertain. This CDR3 region has 14 residues. From germline, CDR1 is MGHRA and CDR2 YSYEKL. V shed 1 base and J shed 10 bases, with 11 bases lying between them. This CDR3 is CASSQAVAYSPLHF. Written as DNA, the CDR3 is TGCGCCAGCAGCCAAGCTGTGGCCTACTCACCCCTCCACTTT.

This clonotype was observed at least ten times. V gene TRBV15 combines with J gene TRBJ2-7; 10 positions agree with TRBD2. The CDR3 spans 15 residues. V trimming: 5 bases; J trimming: 4 bases; junction bases outside the gene matches: 8. Germline CDR1 is LNHNV and CDR2 is YYDKDF (reference sequence). CDR3 DNA: TGTGCCACCAGCCGGCCCACTAGCGGGGTTTACGAGCAGTACTTC. Encoded protein: CATSRPTSGVYEQYF.

This clonotype was observed many times. This chain connects TRBV7-2 to TRBJ1-2; D unresolved. The CDR3 runs 11 residues. Trimming removed 6 bases at V and 5 bases at J, with 7 bases between. Germline loops: CDR1 SGHTA, CDR2 FQGNSA. As DNA, the CDR3 is TGTGCCAGCAGAGAGGTTTATGGCTACACCTTC. Amino acid sequence: CASREVYGYTF.

Ten or more counts support this clonotype. This chain links TRBV7-9 with TRBJ1-6, with 7 nucleotides matching TRBD1. CDR3 length equals 17 residues. V gave up 5 bases and J gave up 0 bases; unmatched junction bases: 7. The germline V gene has CDR1 SEHNR and CDR2 FQNEAQ (reference sequence). The DNA of the CDR3 is TGTGCCAGCAGCATCCTGACAGGGAGCTCCTATAATTCACCCCTCCACTTT. Its translation is CASSILTGSSYNSPLHF.

This clonotype came up many times. The chain joins TRBV15 to TRBJ1-5; tentative D call: TRBD1 (5 bases). Trimming cost V 1 base and J 8 bases, with 24 bases left between them. Germline values: CDR1 LNHNV, CDR2 YYDKDF (reference sequence). This CDR3 has 18 amino acids. CDR3 sequence reads: CATSRGSTRHGGREPQHF. CDR3 nucleotide sequence: TGTGCCACCAGCAGAGGTTCTACACGGCATGGGGGGAGAGAGCCCCAGCATTTT.

There are many counts of this clonotype. The chain combines TRBV7-2 with TRBJ2-1; no reliable D call. Germline CDR1 SGHTA, CDR2 FQGNSA. The CDR3 length is 15 residues. Trimming removed 3 bases from V and 5 bases from J, with 14 bases in between. The CDR3 coding sequence is TGTGCCAGCAGCTTGGACCTTTTTGAGGACAATGAGCAGTTCTTC. It yields the protein CASSLDLFEDNEQFF.

This clonotype was observed at least ten times. The rearrangement joins TRBV12-3 or TRBV12-4 to TRBJ1-2, with D uncertain. The germline V and J ends were trimmed by 6 bases and 4 bases, with 18 bases remaining between them. The CDR3 consists of 15 residues. As DNA, the CDR3 is TGTGCCAGCAGCGCGACTCGCTGGGTGACCTATGGCTACACCTTC. Its translation: CASSATRWVTYGYTF.

The table lists this clonotype with many counts. The genes are TRBV6-6 and TRBJ1-1; D not resolved. V lost 0 bases and J lost 5, with 10 bases in between. The length of the CDR3 is 14 residues. Germline V lookup: CDR1 MNHNY, CDR2 SVGAGI (reference sequence). The CDR3 reads CASSYSNGQTEAFF. The CDR3 region has the DNA TGTGCCAGCAGTTACTCGAACGGCCAGACTGAAGCTTTCTTT.

This clonotype was seen repeatedly, ten times or more. The V and J genes are TRBV7-2 and TRBJ2-7; 11 bases agree with TRBD1. The CDR3 covers 15 residues. Unmatched junction bases numbered 4, after V lost 5 bases and J lost 1 base. CDR1 SGHTA and CDR2 FQGNSA come from the germline V gene. The CDR3 DNA is TGTGCCAGCAGCGAAGGACAGGGGGCGTCCTACGAGCAGTACTTC. This codes for CASSEGQGASYEQYF. The variable domain in full, with the rest retrieved from reference TRBV7-2 and TRBJ2-7, is GAGVSQSPSNKVTEKGKDVELRCDPISGHTALYWYRQSLGQGLEFLIYFQGNSAPDKSGLPSDRFSAERTGGSVSTLTIQRTQQEDSAVYLCASSEGQGASYEQYFGPGTRLTVT.

This clonotype was found many times. V and J are TRBV13 and TRBJ2-1; 10 bases are shared with TRBD2. The CDR3 loop spans 15 amino acids. Trimming took 3 bases from V and 5 from J; bases not matched to a gene: 4. CDR1 PRHDT and CDR2 FYEKMQ come from the germline V gene (reference sequence). The chain's CDR3 is CASSFRTSGNNEQFF. CDR3 DNA sequence: TGTGCCAGCAGCTTCCGGACTAGCGGTAACAATGAGCAGTTCTTC.

This clonotype has a count of ten or more. This chain uses TRBV20-1 with TRBJ1-1; no definite D call. This CDR3 has 14 residues. The germline CDR1 and CDR2 sequences are DFQATT and SNEGSKA (reference sequence). Trimming took 0 bases from V and 3 from J, leaving 11 bases between them. CDR3 in amino acids: CSARDVGRDTEAFF. CDR3 coding DNA: TGCAGTGCTAGAGATGTAGGGAGGGACACTGAAGCTTTCTTT.